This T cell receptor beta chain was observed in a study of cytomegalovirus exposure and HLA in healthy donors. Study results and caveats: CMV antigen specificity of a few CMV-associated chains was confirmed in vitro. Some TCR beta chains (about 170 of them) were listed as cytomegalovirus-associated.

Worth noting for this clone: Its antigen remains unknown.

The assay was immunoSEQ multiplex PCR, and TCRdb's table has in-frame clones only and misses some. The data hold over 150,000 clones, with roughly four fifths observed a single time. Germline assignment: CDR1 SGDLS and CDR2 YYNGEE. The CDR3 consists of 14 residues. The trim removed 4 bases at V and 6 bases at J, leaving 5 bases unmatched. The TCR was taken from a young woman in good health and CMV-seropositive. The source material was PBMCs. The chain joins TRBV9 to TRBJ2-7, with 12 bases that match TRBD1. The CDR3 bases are TGTGCCAGCAGCTCGGGACAGGGGGCCCTCGAGCAGTACTTC. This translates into CASSSGQGALEQYF.